The 4 T cell receptor beta chains given below trace back to one sample, sequenced in a study of shared clonotypes between healthy human individuals. Sequenced by immunoSEQ multiplex PCR; TCRdb stores in-frame clones only, minus some. The data hold about 1.1 million clones, with around three quarters observed a single time. Sequencing used memory CD4+ T cells from PBMCs. The subset was: CD45RA-negative fraction. The receptors shown here come from a man aged 18 to 29 in good health. Some clones in this sample may be carry-over from other donors' samples.

This clone was counted between two and nine times. The genes are TRBV7-9 and TRBJ2-1; 13 nucleotides align to TRBD2. Germline lookup yields CDR1 SEHNR and CDR2 FQNEAQ (reference sequence). The CDR3 runs 19 residues. V trimming: 5 bases; J trimming: 3 bases; junction bases outside the gene matches: 13. CDR3 DNA: TGTGCCAGCAGCCCCGCTACCGGGACTAGCGGGGTTAGCTACAATGAGCAGTTCTTC. Translated, it gives CASSPATGTSGVSYNEQFF.

The V gene is TRBV4-3, the J gene TRBJ1-2; 7 bases are a match to TRBD1. This CDR3 has 16 residues. Trimming removed 4 bases from V and 6 bases from J; junction bases left unmatched: 14. The germline gives CDR1 LGHNA, CDR2 YSLEER. The CDR3 protein is CASSPYQDRAGDGYTF. The CDR3 DNA reads TGCGCCAGCAGCCCATACCAAGACAGGGCGGGAGATGGCTACACCTTC.

This sequence joins TRBV2 and TRBJ2-2, with D possibly TRBD2 on 6 matching bases. V lost 7 bases and J lost 7, with 19 bases in between. The CDR3 is made up of 15 amino acids. CDR1 is SNHLY and CDR2 is FYNNEI in the germline V gene. The CDR3 sequence is CASTRRRRGDGELFF. The CDR3 nucleotides read TGTGCCAGCACCCGAAGGAGGAGGGGAGACGGGGAGCTGTTTTTT.

Remarks on this clone: This specimen includes other DNA sequences encoding the same CDR3. The V gene is TRBV5-1, the J gene TRBJ2-3; D possibly corresponds to TRBD1 (6 bases). V lost 3 bases and J 2 bases, leaving 10 bases between the germline ends. CDR1 and CDR2 (germline): SGHRS, YFSETQ. The CDR3 spans 14 residues. DNA of the CDR3: TGCGCCAGCAGCTCAACAGGGCCCACAGATACGCAGTATTTT. This translates into CASSSTGPTDTQYF.